Shown below are 10 T cell receptor beta chains from a single sample sequenced in a study of blood T cells in healthy people across ages. The second PCR ran about 6 to 11 cycles with a sample-barcoded 5' primer and J-beta primers. TCRdb ran MiXCR on the 5' RACE reads and lists one entry per CDR3 protein. The data contain 550,000 to 750,000 distinct CDR3 sequences, more than 20% of them singletons. Sequences were obtained from blood. Every receptor here comes from a man between 65 and 85 years old in good health.

V usage is TRBV7-2 and J usage is TRBJ2-5; unclear D gene. The CDR3 spans 14 residues. V was clipped by 1 base and J by 4 bases, with 10 bases between them. CDR1 SGHTA and CDR2 FQGNSA come from the germline V gene. The CDR3 nucleotides are TGTGCCAGCAGCTTAGTCAGCAGGCCAGAGACCCAGTACTTC. Its translation: CASSLVSRPETQYF.

This clonotype has only a few counts. The junction departs from germline at one end; a sequencing error may be responsible. V and J are TRBV20-1 and TRBJ2-1; the match to TRBD2 covers 8 bases. The CDR3 is 16 amino acids. CDR1 DFQATT and CDR2 SNEGSKA come from the germline V gene (reference sequence). CDR3: CSAEVRGRFSHNEQFF. The CDR3 DNA is TGCAGTGCTGAGGTTCGCGGGAGGTTCTCCCACAATGAGCAGTTCTTC.

This clonotype has ten or more counts. The rearrangement uses TRBV4-1 and TRBJ2-4; 10 bases fit TRBD2. This CDR3 has 17 residues. Germline V lookup: CDR1 MGHRA, CDR2 YSYEKL. V shed 2 bases, J shed 0 bases, and the junction held 4 bases outside the gene matches. CDR3 protein: CASSQLLAGLAKNIQYF. The CDR3 DNA reads as TGCGCCAGCAGCCAATTACTAGCGGGGCTAGCCAAAAACATTCAGTACTTC.

This clonotype came up a few times. The chain employs TRBV20-1 and TRBJ2-3; 12 bases agree with TRBD2. J was trimmed by 2 bases and V by 1 base; bases with no gene match: 7. CDR1 is DFQATT and CDR2 is SNEGSKA in the germline V gene (reference sequence). This CDR3 contains 17 residues. CDR3 in amino acids: CSARVRLAGDPTDTQYF. The CDR3 DNA sequence: TGCAGTGCTAGAGTAAGACTAGCGGGAGATCCCACAGATACGCAGTATTTT.

As DNA, the CDR3 is TGTGCCAGCAGTTTTATCAAGCCGGGGGGCAATCAGCCCCAGCATTTT. Amino acid sequence: CASSFIKPGGNQPQHF. This chain links TRBV12-3 or TRBV12-4 with TRBJ1-5, with D tentatively TRBD1 (5 bases). V was trimmed by 3 bases and J by 2 bases, leaving 14 bases between them. The CDR3 consists of 16 residues.

V gene TRBV20-1 combines with J gene TRBJ2-3, with 12 bases fitting TRBD2. The CDR3 loop spans 15 amino acids. The ends lost 3 bases at V and 5 bases at J; junction bases unmatched: 6. Germline CDR1 is DFQATT and CDR2 is SNEGSKA (reference sequence). DNA of the CDR3: TGCAGTGCTAGGCCGGGACTAGCGGGTTTAGATACGCAGTATTTT. The encoded protein is CSARPGLAGLDTQYF.

CDR3 protein: CASSPARITNEKLFF. DNA of the CDR3: TGTGCCAGCAGTCCCGCGAGGATAACTAATGAAAAACTGTTTTTT. The chain has TRBV6-2 or TRBV6-3 and TRBJ1-4, with D unresolved. Trimming cost V 5 bases and J 1 base, with 11 bases left between them. The CDR3 is 15 amino acids. Germline V gene sequence: CDR1 MNHEY, CDR2 SVGEGT.

The chain joins TRBV3-1 to TRBJ1-4, with a weak D call TRBD1 (6 bases). Trimming pared 4 bases from V and 7 bases from J, leaving 13 bases between. The V gene's germline CDR1 is LGHDT and CDR2 YNNKEL (reference sequence). The CDR3 covers 14 residues. In DNA form, the CDR3 reads TGTGCCAGCAGCCTAGGACAGATGGGTGAAAAACTGTTTTTT. Its translation: CASSLGQMGEKLFF.

This clonotype was counted a few times. The chain combines TRBV4-1 with TRBJ2-4; maybe TRBD1 (6 bases). The germline V gene encodes CDR1 MGHRA and CDR2 YSYEKL. This CDR3 region has 14 residues. V gave up 1 base and J gave up 8 bases, with 12 bases separating them. The CDR3 protein is CASSQGQAVDIQYF. CDR3 coding DNA: TGCGCCAGCAGCCAAGGACAGGCGGTAGACATTCAGTACTTC.

In this sample, this clonotype turned up a few times. The chain carries TRBV10-3 and TRBJ2-7; no definite D call. The CDR3 has 13 amino acids. Germline V lookup: CDR1 ENHRY, CDR2 SYGVKD. V lost 3 bases and J lost 2, with 8 bases in between. DNA for the CDR3: TGTGCCATCAGTGAAAGGGCAGCCTACGAGCAGTACTTC. It yields the protein CAISERAAYEQYF.